A selection of T cell receptor beta chains follows, all from one sample in a study of identical twins. TCRdb reanalysed the 5' RACE reads using MiXCR and keeps one entry per CDR3 protein. The sample lists 600,000 to 700,000 distinct CDR3 sequences; 21% were seen once. This sample was also put to use in a study of T cells expressing NK-cell markers.

Sequenced: PBMCs. The receptors were sampled from a woman under 30 in good health. The CDR3 runs from the conserved cysteine through the conserved F or W. D genes are given only for firm matches. Size is omitted from some rows. Given values are once, few, many or a class for expanded clones.

D,J,V,size,CDR3,DNA
-,TRBJ1-2,TRBV12-3/TRBV12-4,-,CASTGQWARWGKGYTF,TGTGCCAGCACCGGGCAATGGGCTCGCTGGGGAAAGGGCTACACCTTC
TRBD1,TRBJ2-7,TRBV20-1,-,CSTGDSYEQYF,TGCAGTACAGGGGATTCCTACGAGCAGTACTTC
TRBD1,TRBJ2-3,TRBV12-5,-,CASGMGQGVSTQYF,TGTGCTAGTGGTATGGGACAGGGGGTCAGTACGCAGTATTTT
TRBD1,TRBJ2-4,TRBV2,few,CARGRQGKNIQYF,TGTGCCAGAGGGAGACAGGGGAAAAACATTCAGTACTTC
-,TRBJ1-1,TRBV29-1,-,CSAGRENTEAFF,TGCAGCGCTGGACGTGAGAACACTGAAGCTTTCTTT
TRBD2,TRBJ2-1,TRBV12-3/TRBV12-4,many,CASSLHPASGGGEQFF,TGTGCCAGCAGCCTTCACCCGGCTAGCGGTGGGGGTGAGCAGTTCTTC
TRBD2,TRBJ2-1,TRBV4-1,many,CASRRLAGGSYNEQFF,TGCGCCAGCAGGAGACTAGCGGGAGGGTCCTACAATGAGCAGTTCTTC
-,TRBJ2-5,TRBV7-9,-,CASSPPLAQETQYF,TGTGCCAGCAGCCCGCCGTTGGCGCAAGAGACCCAGTACTTC
TRBD1,TRBJ2-2,TRBV29-1,-,CSVRAGTANTGELFF,TGCAGCGTCCGCGCCGGGACAGCGAACACCGGGGAGCTGTTTTTT
-,TRBJ1-1,TRBV19,few,CASSIRASTNTEAFF,TGTGCCAGTAGTATCAGGGCATCTACGAACACTGAAGCTTTCTTT
TRBD2,TRBJ2-3,TRBV5-1,many,CASSLDSSGVADTQYF,TGCGCCAGCAGCTTGGATTCTAGCGGGGTGGCGGATACGCAGTATTTT
-,TRBJ2-2,TRBV6-2/TRBV6-3,once,CASSRANRELFF,TGTGCCAGCAGCCGAGCTAACCGGGAGCTGTTTTTT
-,TRBJ2-7,TRBV6-5,-,CASSYGRSFYEQYF,TGTGCCAGCAGTTACGGCCGATCCTTCTACGAGCAGTACTTC
TRBD1,TRBJ2-7,TRBV7-2,-,CASSPMTGFYEQYF,TGTGCCAGCAGCCCTATGACAGGGTTCTACGAGCAGTACTTC
TRBD1,TRBJ1-2,TRBV12-3/TRBV12-4,few,CASSSNRGGPYGYTF,TGTGCCAGCAGCTCAAACAGGGGGGGCCCCTATGGCTACACCTTC
-,TRBJ2-2,TRBV9,-,CASSVDHRWPNTGELFF,TGTGCCAGCAGCGTAGACCACAGGTGGCCGAACACCGGGGAGCTGTTTTTT
-,TRBJ1-1,TRBV10-3,few,CAISRSGDTEAFF,TGTGCCATCAGCCGCTCTGGGGACACTGAAGCTTTCTTT
TRBD1,TRBJ2-5,TRBV5-1,few,CASSHGTGQETQYF,TGCGCCAGCAGCCACGGGACAGGGCAAGAGACCCAGTACTTC
TRBD2,TRBJ2-7,TRBV4-3,few,CASSQTRSGGLGEQYF,TGCGCCAGCAGCCAGACGAGGAGCGGGGGTTTAGGGGAGCAGTACTTC